This T cell receptor beta chain emerged from a study of cytomegalovirus exposure and HLA in healthy donors. Study-wide results and caveats: Cytomegalovirus association was assigned to about 150 TCR beta chains. Within the approximately 110 validation repertoires, first-cohort TCR clusters tended to co-occur, according to a later analysis. Specific recognition of CMV antigens was confirmed in vitro for a few chains (all CMV-associated).

The germline V gene encodes CDR1 SQVTM and CDR2 ANQGSEA. The CDR3 covers 14 residues. V lost 1 base, J lost 6 bases, and 16 bases lay in between. This clone was seen just once. What it binds is unknown. Clones were read by immunoSEQ multiplex PCR, and TCRdb kept only the in-frame ones, dropping some. The profile shows about 140,000 clones, 80% to 90% of them singletons. The V call is TRBV29-1, the J call TRBJ2-7; D not certain. The sequence was collected from a woman in her 30s in good health and CMV-seronegative. The sequencing input was PBMCs. The CDR3 here is CSVEVTESFGEQYF. CDR3 DNA sequence: TGCAGCGTTGAAGTTACTGAGTCATTCGGCGAGCAGTACTTC.